This TCR beta chain was obtained from a study of blood T cell repertoires in COVID-19 (dated by TCRdb to about 2020). For context, the study as a whole: Samples covering the acute and convalescent phases of COVID-19 were provided by collaborators in the United States, Italy and Spain. The material from the prospective study consisted of cDNA or gDNA derived from T cells, B-cell-depleted T cells, or PBMCs. Subjects who had been exposed to COVID-19, were actively infected with it, or had recovered from it provided the deeply sampled blood TCRbeta repertoires that made up the dataset. The repertoires were made available in a free public database intended to serve as a resource for research on the immune response to SARS-CoV-2. The samples were drawn from the first 160 participants of the ongoing ImmuneRACE study and from 1,254 subjects provided by 6 global collaborators. Sample metadata almost always included a de-identified subject ID, COVID-19 status, age in years and sex. Where HLA class I and class II types were available, the types were taken from metadata supplied by the sample provider, not from assay-based typing.

TCRbeta CDR3 regions were amplified from genomic DNA using the immunoSEQ Assay, a bias-controlled multiplex PCR. In the source study's methods: The number of nucleated cells in each sample was estimated from the amplification of reference gene primers within the assay. Sequence reads were collapsed and filtered to measure the absolute abundance of every unique TCRbeta CDR3 rearrangement. For each sample, productive Simpson clonality was calculated by taking the square root of Simpson's diversity index across productive rearrangements. The clones in this table, taken by TCRdb from immuneACCESS, are in-frame only. Not every clone is retained; where verified, under half of the shortfall comes from an unresolved V gene, and the cause of the rest is unknown. V and J calls and clone size are copied from that table; D and trimming were computed from the DNA. Present in this sample are about 140,000 clones, roughly 80% of which were seen just once. The ten top clones hold 10% to 11% of the sample.

This clone was counted between two and nine times. Its antigen remains unidentified. No base quality information exists; no much larger clone differs at one position. The CDR3 measures 16 amino acids from cysteine to phenylalanine. This entry keeps only the CDR3 DNA: 48 bases, framed from base 1. Per the germline V gene, LGHNA is the CDR1 and YNFKEQ is the CDR2. After removal of 5 bases from V and 0 bases from J, the junction retains 7 bases not matched to a gene. A second Seattle source provided samples from volunteer blood donors who had recovered from COVID-19. Whole blood was collected in K2EDTA tubes by collaborating institutions according to the institutions' own protocols. For TCRbeta analysis, collaborators shipped samples in one of three forms: frozen whole blood, isolated PBMCs, or DNA extracted from either of those sample types. Overall study results and their limits: The amount of clinical and demographic metadata varied by source and participant and was provided uncurated.

The chain is assembled from TRBV4-2 and TRBJ2-1; TRBD2 fits 7 bases in the junction. This clonotype originated in a man aged 55 to 70 who had recovered from COVID-19. Sequences were obtained from peripheral blood. In nucleotides, the sequence is TGTGCCAGCAGCTCCTCCCCGGGGGGCTCCTACAATGAGCAGTTCTTC. The encoded protein is CASSSSPGGSYNEQFF.